A selection of T cell receptor beta chains follows, all from one sample in a study of Graves' ophthalmopathy and Graves' hyperthyroidism. TCRdb re-analysed the multiplex PCR reads in MiXCR, keeping a single row per CDR3 protein. In the table there are under 800,000 distinct CDR3 sequences, approximately 21% of which are singletons. The specimen was peripheral blood. The source is a woman younger than 35 with stable Graves' hyperthyroidism. Some clones in this sample may be carry-over from other donors' samples. The CDR3 runs from the conserved cysteine through the conserved F or W. D genes are given only for firm matches. Rows may omit the clone size; those that give it use once, few, many or a size class.

CDR3 DNA: TGTGCCAGCAGCGCGAGCAGGGATGGAGCTTTCTTT
CDR3 protein: CASSASRDGAFF
V gene: TRBV11-2
clone size: few
J gene: TRBJ1-1
D gene: NA

CDR3 DNA: TGTGCCATCAGTGGGGGACAGGGTCCCCGGACCGGGGAGCTGTTTTTT
CDR3 protein: CAISGGQGPRTGELFF
V gene: TRBV10-3
clone size: NA
J gene: TRBJ2-2
D gene: TRBD1

CDR3 DNA: TGTGCCAGCAGCTTAAGACAGGGGGTGGAAGCTTTCTTT
CDR3 protein: CASSLRQGVEAFF
V gene: TRBV7-9
clone size: many
J gene: TRBJ1-1
D gene: TRBD1

CDR3 DNA: TGTGCCAGCAGTGGGCCGGGTTATGGCTACACCTTC
CDR3 protein: CASSGPGYGYTF
V gene: TRBV28
clone size: many
J gene: TRBJ1-2
D gene: NA

CDR3 DNA: TGTGCCAGCAGTTTGTCTGGACAGGGCAGCTATGGCTACACCTTC
CDR3 protein: CASSLSGQGSYGYTF
V gene: TRBV27
clone size: many
J gene: TRBJ1-2
D gene: TRBD1

CDR3 DNA: TGCAGCGTTGGACTAGCGGGAGGGCCCAGCGAGCAGTACTTC
CDR3 protein: CSVGLAGGPSEQYF
V gene: TRBV29-1
clone size: many
J gene: TRBJ2-7
D gene: TRBD2

CDR3 DNA: TGTGCCAGTAGCTCCGTTATTTCCTATGGCTACACCTTC
CDR3 protein: CASSSVISYGYTF
V gene: TRBV19
clone size: many
J gene: TRBJ1-2
D gene: NA

CDR3 DNA: TGTGCCAGTAGTACAGGGGTGGGCACTGAAGCTTTCTTT
CDR3 protein: CASSTGVGTEAFF
V gene: TRBV19
clone size: many
J gene: TRBJ1-1
D gene: NA

CDR3 DNA: TGTGCCAGCAGCTTAGATAGACAGGGGGTTGGGAACACTGAAGCTTTCTTT
CDR3 protein: CASSLDRQGVGNTEAFF
V gene: TRBV11-2
clone size: many
J gene: TRBJ1-1
D gene: TRBD1

CDR3 DNA: TGTGCCAGCAGAGCCGGGACAGCAAACACTGAAGCTTTCTTT
CDR3 protein: CASRAGTANTEAFF
V gene: TRBV2
clone size: few
J gene: TRBJ1-1
D gene: TRBD1

CDR3 DNA: TGCGCCAGCAGCCAATTCGAAACAGCTAATCAGCCCCAGCATTTT
CDR3 protein: CASSQFETANQPQHF
V gene: TRBV4-1
clone size: NA
J gene: TRBJ1-5
D gene: NA

CDR3 DNA: TGTGCCAGCAGTTCACCGGACATCGATAACTATGGCTACACCTTC
CDR3 protein: CASSSPDIDNYGYTF
V gene: TRBV12-3/TRBV12-4
clone size: many
J gene: TRBJ1-2
D gene: NA

CDR3 DNA: TGTGCCAGCAGCTTAGCAATTGGGGGTGTCACTGAAGCTTTCTTT
CDR3 protein: CASSLAIGGVTEAFF
V gene: TRBV7-2
clone size: many
J gene: TRBJ1-1
D gene: NA

CDR3 DNA: TGTGCCATCGGAAGCTACGATCAGTACTTC
CDR3 protein: CAIGSYDQYF
V gene: TRBV12-3/TRBV12-4
clone size: NA
J gene: TRBJ2-7
D gene: NA

CDR3 DNA: TGTGCCAGCAGTGAAATTTTGTCCGGGGTATACGGCTACACCTTC
CDR3 protein: CASSEILSGVYGYTF
V gene: TRBV6-1
clone size: many
J gene: TRBJ1-2
D gene: NA

CDR3 DNA: TGTGCCAGCAGTGCTGGGACGGATAGCAATCAGCCCCAGCATTTT
CDR3 protein: CASSAGTDSNQPQHF
V gene: TRBV6-1
clone size: few
J gene: TRBJ1-5
D gene: NA

CDR3 DNA: TGTGCCAGCAGCCAAGTGATGTGGGGTCGGGTGGAGACCCAGTACTTC
CDR3 protein: CASSQVMWGRVETQYF
V gene: TRBV3-1
clone size: many
J gene: TRBJ2-5
D gene: NA

CDR3 DNA: TGTGCCAGCAGTTTCGCCTCGAACACCGGGGAGCTGTTTTTT
CDR3 protein: CASSFASNTGELFF
V gene: TRBV2
clone size: NA
J gene: TRBJ2-2
D gene: NA

CDR3 DNA: TGTGCCAGCAGATCAGGGTCGGGTGAAGCTTTCTTT
CDR3 protein: CASRSGSGEAFF
V gene: TRBV6-1
clone size: many
J gene: TRBJ1-1
D gene: NA

CDR3 DNA: TGCGCCAGCAGCGCCCGTACGATGAACACTGAAGCTTTCTTT
CDR3 protein: CASSARTMNTEAFF
V gene: TRBV5-1
clone size: NA
J gene: TRBJ1-1
D gene: NA

CDR3 DNA: TGTGCCAGCAGCAACCGAGACCCAAGCCGGGACGAGCAGTACTTC
CDR3 protein: CASSNRDPSRDEQYF
V gene: TRBV28
clone size: many
J gene: TRBJ2-7
D gene: NA

CDR3 DNA: TGCAGCGTTGAAGTTCAACAGGGAGCCTATGGCTACACCTTC
CDR3 protein: CSVEVQQGAYGYTF
V gene: TRBV29-1
clone size: many
J gene: TRBJ1-2
D gene: NA

CDR3 DNA: TGTGCCACTAAGCCCTCGGGATTCTCTGGAAACACCATATATTTT
CDR3 protein: CATKPSGFSGNTIYF
V gene: TRBV10-3
clone size: many
J gene: TRBJ1-3
D gene: NA

CDR3 DNA: TGCGCCAGCAGTGAGTCGGTTACGGACAGTAGCAATCAGCCCCAGCATTTT
CDR3 protein: CASSESVTDSSNQPQHF
V gene: TRBV10-1
clone size: many
J gene: TRBJ1-5
D gene: NA

CDR3 DNA: TGTGCCACCTCGGGACAGATGGCTAGCGGGGGCTACGAGCAGTACTTC
CDR3 protein: CATSGQMASGGYEQYF
V gene: TRBV11-1
clone size: few
J gene: TRBJ2-7
D gene: TRBD2

CDR3 DNA: TGTGCCAGCAGCTTAGGGCCGGGTGCGAACACTGAAGCTTTCTTT
CDR3 protein: CASSLGPGANTEAFF
V gene: TRBV7-2
clone size: many
J gene: TRBJ1-1
D gene: NA

CDR3 DNA: TGCAGCGTGGGGACTAGCGGGAGGATAGTAGGCACCGGGGAGCTGTTTTTT
CDR3 protein: CSVGTSGRIVGTGELFF
V gene: TRBV29-1
clone size: many
J gene: TRBJ2-2
D gene: TRBD2